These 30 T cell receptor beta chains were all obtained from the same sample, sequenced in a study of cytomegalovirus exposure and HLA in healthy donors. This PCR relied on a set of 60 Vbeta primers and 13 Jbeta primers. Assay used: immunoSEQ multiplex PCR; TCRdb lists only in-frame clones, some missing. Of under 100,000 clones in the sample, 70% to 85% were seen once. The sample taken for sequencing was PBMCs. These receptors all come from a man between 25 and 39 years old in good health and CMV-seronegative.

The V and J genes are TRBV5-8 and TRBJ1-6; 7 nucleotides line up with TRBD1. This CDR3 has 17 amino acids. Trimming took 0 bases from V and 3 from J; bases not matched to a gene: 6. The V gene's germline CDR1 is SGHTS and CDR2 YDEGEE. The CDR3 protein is CASSLAGNRGYNSPLHF. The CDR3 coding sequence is TGTGCCAGCAGCTTGGCCGGAAACAGGGGCTATAATTCACCCCTCCACTTT.

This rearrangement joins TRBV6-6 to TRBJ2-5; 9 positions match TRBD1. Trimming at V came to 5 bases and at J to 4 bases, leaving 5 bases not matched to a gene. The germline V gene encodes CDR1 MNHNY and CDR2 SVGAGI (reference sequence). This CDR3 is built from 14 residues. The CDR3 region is CASSRQGVGETQYF. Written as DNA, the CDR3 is TGTGCCAGCAGTAGACAGGGGGTTGGAGAGACCCAGTACTTC.

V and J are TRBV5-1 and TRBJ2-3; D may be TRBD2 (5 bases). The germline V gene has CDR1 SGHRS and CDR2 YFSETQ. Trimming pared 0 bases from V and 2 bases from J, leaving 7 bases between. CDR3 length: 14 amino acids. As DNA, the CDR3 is TGCGCCAGCAGCTTGGGTGACTACACAGATACGCAGTATTTT. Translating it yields CASSLGDYTDTQYF.

The CDR3 sequence is CASSQRLTGGTGSGYTF. In DNA, the CDR3 is TGTGCCAGCAGCCAACGCCTAACAGGGGGAACCGGAAGTGGCTACACCTTC. The chain has TRBV14 and TRBJ1-2; 8 bases fit TRBD1. Germline values: CDR1 SGHDN, CDR2 FVKESK. This CDR3 has 17 residues. J gave up 7 bases and V 2 bases, and 15 bases lay outside the gene matches.

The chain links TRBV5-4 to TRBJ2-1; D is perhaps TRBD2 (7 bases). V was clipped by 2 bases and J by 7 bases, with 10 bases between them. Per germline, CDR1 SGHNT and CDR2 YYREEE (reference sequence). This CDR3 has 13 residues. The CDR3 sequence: CASSFGGRNEQFF. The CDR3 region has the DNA TGTGCCAGCAGCTTCGGGGGGCGGAATGAGCAGTTCTTC.

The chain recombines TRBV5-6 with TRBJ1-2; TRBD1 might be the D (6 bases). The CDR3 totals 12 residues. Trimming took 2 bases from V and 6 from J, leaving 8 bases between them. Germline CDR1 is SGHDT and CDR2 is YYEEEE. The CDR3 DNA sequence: TGTGCCAGCAGCTTAGGGGGGGATGGCTACACCTTC. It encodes CASSLGGDGYTF.

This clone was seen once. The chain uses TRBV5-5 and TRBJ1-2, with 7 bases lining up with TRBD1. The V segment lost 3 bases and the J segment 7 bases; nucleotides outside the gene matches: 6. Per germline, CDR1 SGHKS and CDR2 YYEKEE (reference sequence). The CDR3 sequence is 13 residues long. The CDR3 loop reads CASSSGTVGGYTF. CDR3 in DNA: TGTGCCAGCAGCTCCGGGACAGTCGGTGGCTACACCTTC.

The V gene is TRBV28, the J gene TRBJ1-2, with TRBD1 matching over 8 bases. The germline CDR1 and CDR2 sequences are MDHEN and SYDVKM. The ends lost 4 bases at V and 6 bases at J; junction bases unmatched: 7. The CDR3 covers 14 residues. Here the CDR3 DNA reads TGTGCCAGCAGTTACCTGGACAGGGCCGATGGCTACACCTTC. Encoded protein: CASSYLDRADGYTF.

The CDR3: CSVAGTVGYEQYF. DNA for the CDR3: TGCAGCGTTGCCGGGACAGTGGGCTACGAGCAGTACTTC. The chain is built from TRBV29-1 and TRBJ2-7; 7 bases align to TRBD1. This CDR3 is built from 13 residues. Trimming took 4 bases from V and 3 from J; bases not matched to a gene: 6. Germline loops: CDR1 SQVTM, CDR2 ANQGSEA.

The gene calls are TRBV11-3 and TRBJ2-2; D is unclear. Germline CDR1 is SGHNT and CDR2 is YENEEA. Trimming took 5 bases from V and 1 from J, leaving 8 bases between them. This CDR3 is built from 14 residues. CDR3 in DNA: TGTGCCAGCAGCGCCAGACAGAACACCGGGGAGCTGTTTTTT. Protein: CASSARQNTGELFF.

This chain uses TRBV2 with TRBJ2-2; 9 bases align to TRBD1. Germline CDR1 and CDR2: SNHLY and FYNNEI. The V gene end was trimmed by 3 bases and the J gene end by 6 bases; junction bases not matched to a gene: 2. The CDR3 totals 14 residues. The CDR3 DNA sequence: TGTGCCAGCAGTGATAGGACAGGGGCCGGGGAGCTGTTTTTT. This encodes CASSDRTGAGELFF.

CDR3 in amino acids: CASSFAAGNTIYF. The CDR3 bases are TGTGCCAGCAGTTTCGCAGCTGGAAACACCATATATTTT. V usage is TRBV27 and J usage is TRBJ1-3, with no clear D. The CDR3 loop spans 13 amino acids. Germline CDR1 MNHEY, CDR2 SMNVEV (reference sequence). Trimming cost V 3 bases and J 2 bases, with 5 bases left between them.

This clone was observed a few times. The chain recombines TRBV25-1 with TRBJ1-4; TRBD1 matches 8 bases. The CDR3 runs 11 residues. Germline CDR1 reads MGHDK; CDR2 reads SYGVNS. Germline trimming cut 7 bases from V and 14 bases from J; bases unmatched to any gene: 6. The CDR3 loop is CASTLDRVLFF. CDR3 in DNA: TGTGCCAGCACCCTGGACAGGGTCCTGTTTTTT.

The CDR3 sequence: CASSLGREVDEQFF. DNA for the CDR3: TGTGCCAGCAGCTTGGGACGGGAGGTGGATGAGCAGTTCTTC. The genes are TRBV5-5 and TRBJ2-1; 7 positions match TRBD2. There are 14 residues in the CDR3. The V gene end was trimmed by 0 bases and the J gene end by 8 bases; junction bases not matched to a gene: 5. CDR1 is SGHKS, CDR2 YYEKEE, per germline (reference sequence). The variable domain in full, with the rest retrieved from reference TRBV5-5 and TRBJ2-1, is DAGVTQSPTHLIKTRGQQVTLRCSPISGHKSVSWYQQVLGQGPQFIFQYYEKEERGRGNFPDRFSARQFPNYSSELNVNALLLGDSALYLCASSLGREVDEQFFGPGTRLTVL.

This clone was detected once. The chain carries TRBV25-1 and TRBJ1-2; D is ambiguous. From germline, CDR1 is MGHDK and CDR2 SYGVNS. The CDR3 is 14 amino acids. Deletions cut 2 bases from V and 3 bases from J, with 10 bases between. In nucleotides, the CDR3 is TGTGCCAGCAGTGAACATAACAGCTACTATGGCTACACCTTC. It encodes CASSEHNSYYGYTF.

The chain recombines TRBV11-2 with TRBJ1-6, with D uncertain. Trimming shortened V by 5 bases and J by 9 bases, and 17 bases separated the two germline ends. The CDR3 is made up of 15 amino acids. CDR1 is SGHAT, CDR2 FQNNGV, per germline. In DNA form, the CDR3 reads TGTGCCAGCAGCCCGGCCCGGGGTATTGGTTCACCCCTCCACTTT. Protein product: CASSPARGIGSPLHF.

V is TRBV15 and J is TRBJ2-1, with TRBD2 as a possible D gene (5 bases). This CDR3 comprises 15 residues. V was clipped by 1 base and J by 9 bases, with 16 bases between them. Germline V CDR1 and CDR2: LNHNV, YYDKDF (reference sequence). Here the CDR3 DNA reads TGTGCCACCAGCAGAGGAACAGCGCAAGGAGGTGAGCAGTTCTTC. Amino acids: CATSRGTAQGGEQFF.

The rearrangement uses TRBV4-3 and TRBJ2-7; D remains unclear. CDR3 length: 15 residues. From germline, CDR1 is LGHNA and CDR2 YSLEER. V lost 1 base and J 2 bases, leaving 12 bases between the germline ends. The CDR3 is CASSQVGSPTYEQYF. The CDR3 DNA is TGCGCCAGCAGCCAAGTGGGCAGCCCAACCTACGAGCAGTACTTC.

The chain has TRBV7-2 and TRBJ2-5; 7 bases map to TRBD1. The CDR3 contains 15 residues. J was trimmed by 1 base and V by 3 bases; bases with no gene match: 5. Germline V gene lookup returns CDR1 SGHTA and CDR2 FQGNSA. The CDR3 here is CASSLTGTAQETQYF. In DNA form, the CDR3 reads TGTGCCAGCAGCTTGACCGGGACAGCCCAAGAGACCCAGTACTTC.

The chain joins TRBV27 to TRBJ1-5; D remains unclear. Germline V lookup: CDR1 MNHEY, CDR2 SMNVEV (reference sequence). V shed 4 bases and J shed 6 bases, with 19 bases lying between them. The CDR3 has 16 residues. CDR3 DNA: TGTGCCAGCAGTTCCCGGCCCCCATTAGGAGGTCAGCCCCAGCATTTT. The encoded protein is CASSSRPPLGGQPQHF.

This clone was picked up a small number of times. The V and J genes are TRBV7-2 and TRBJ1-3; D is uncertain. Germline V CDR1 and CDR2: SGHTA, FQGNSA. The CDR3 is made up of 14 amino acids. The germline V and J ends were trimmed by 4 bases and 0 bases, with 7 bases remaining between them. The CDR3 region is CASSYRSSGNTIYF. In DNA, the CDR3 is TGTGCCAGCAGCTACCGGAGCTCTGGAAACACCATATATTTT.

The CDR3 nucleotides read TGTGCCATCAGTGAAGGGGGCACCGAGCAGTACTTC. Translating gives CAISEGGTEQYF. The rearrangement uses TRBV10-3 and TRBJ2-7, with 7 bases lining up with TRBD1. Trimming took 3 bases from V and 6 from J; bases not matched to a gene: 2. Per the germline V gene, CDR1 is ENHRY and CDR2 is SYGVKD. This CDR3 is 12 amino acids long.

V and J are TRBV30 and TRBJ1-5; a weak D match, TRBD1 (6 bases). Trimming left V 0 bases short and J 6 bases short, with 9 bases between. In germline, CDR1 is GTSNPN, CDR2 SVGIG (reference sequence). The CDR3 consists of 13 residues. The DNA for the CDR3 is TGTGCCTGGAGTGTGGGGGGGCTTCAGCCCCAGCATTTT. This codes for CAWSVGGLQPQHF.

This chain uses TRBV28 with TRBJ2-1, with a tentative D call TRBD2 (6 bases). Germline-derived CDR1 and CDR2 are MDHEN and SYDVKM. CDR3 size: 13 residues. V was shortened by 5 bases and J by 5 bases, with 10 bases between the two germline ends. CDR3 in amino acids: CASSLLANNEQFF. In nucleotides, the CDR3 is TGTGCCAGCAGTCTACTAGCCAACAATGAGCAGTTCTTC. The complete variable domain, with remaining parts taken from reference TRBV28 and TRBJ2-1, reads DVKVTQSSRYLVKRTGEKVFLECVQDMDHENMFWYRQDPGLGLRLIYFSYDVKMKEKGDIPEGYSVSREKKERFSLILESASTNQTSMYLCASSLLANNEQFFGPGTRLTVL.

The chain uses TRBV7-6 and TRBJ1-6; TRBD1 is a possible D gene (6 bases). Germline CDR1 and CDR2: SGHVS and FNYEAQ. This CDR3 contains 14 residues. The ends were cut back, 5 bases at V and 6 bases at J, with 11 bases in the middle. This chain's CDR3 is CASSPQGRNSPLHF. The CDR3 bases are TGTGCCAGCAGCCCTCAGGGGCGTAATTCACCCCTCCACTTT.

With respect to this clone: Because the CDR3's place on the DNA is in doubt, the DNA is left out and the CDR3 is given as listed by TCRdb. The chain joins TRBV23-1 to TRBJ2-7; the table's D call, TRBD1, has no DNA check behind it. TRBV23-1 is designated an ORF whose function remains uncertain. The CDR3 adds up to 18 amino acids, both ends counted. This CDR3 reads CASSSSSWAGQKSYEQYF.

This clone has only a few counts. The CDR3: CASSRTGKTGNTIYF. DNA for the CDR3: TGTGCCAGCTCGCGGACAGGGAAAACTGGAAACACCATATATTTT. The chain has TRBV18 and TRBJ1-3; 8 bases are shared with TRBD1. V dropped 6 bases and J dropped 2; count of bases not matched to a gene: 6. Germline CDR1 and CDR2: KGHSH and LQKENI. The CDR3 is 15 residues long.

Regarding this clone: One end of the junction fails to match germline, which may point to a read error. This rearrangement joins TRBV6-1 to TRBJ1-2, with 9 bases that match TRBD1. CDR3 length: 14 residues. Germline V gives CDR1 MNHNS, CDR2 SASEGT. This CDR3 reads CASREGDRDYGYTF. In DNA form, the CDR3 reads TGTGCCAGCAGGGAAGGGGACAGGGACTATGGCTACACCTTC.

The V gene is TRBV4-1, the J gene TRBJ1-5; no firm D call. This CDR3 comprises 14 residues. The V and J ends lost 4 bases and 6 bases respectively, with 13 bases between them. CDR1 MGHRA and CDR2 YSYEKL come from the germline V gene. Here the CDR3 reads CASSPQNPIQPQHF. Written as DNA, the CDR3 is TGCGCCAGCAGCCCACAGAACCCAATTCAGCCCCAGCATTTT.

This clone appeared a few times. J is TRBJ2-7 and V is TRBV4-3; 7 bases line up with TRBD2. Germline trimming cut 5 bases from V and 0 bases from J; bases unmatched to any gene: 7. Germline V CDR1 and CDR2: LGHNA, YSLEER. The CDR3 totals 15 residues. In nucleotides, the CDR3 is TGCGCCAGCAGCAGCGGGGTTCCTCCCTCCTACGAGCAGTACTTC. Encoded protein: CASSSGVPPSYEQYF.